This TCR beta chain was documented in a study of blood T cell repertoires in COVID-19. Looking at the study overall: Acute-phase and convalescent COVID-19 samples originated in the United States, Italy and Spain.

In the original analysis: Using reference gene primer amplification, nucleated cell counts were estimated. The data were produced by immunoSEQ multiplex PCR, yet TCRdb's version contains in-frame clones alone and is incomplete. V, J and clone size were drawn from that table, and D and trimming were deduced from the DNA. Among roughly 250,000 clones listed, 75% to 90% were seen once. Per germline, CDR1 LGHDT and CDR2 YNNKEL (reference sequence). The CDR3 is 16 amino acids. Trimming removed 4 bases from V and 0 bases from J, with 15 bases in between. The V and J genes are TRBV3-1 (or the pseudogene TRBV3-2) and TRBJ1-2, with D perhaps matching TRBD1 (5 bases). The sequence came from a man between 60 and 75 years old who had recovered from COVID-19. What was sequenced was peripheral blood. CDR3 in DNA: TGTGCCAGCAGCCCTCCGGGCGGACAAGCTAACTATGGCTACACCTTC. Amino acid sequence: CASSPPGGQANYGYTF.